This T cell receptor (beta chain) stems from a study of shared clonotypes between healthy human individuals. The CDR3 is 16 residues long. Germline assignment: CDR1 SGHKS and CDR2 YYEKEE (reference sequence). V was clipped by 5 bases and J by 2 bases, with 17 bases between them. Regarding the study as a whole: Among non-shared clonotypes, generation probabilities were lower than among those shared by all four donors. Donor clonotype sharing was expected to depend on sequencing depth.

The assay was carried out at the deep level. TCRdb's copy holds only in-frame clones and misses some; the assay was immunoSEQ multiplex PCR. The table lists about 2.3 million clones, roughly 92% of them singletons, with around 0.38% in the top ten. Naive CD4+ cells were CD45RA-selected; the remaining cells were memory. In the case of this clone: Its target is unknown.

Material: naive CD4+ T cells from PBMCs. Indicated subset: CD45RA+ positively selected. The chain links TRBV5-5 to TRBJ1-5; D possibly corresponds to TRBD1 (5 bases). The TCR sequence derives from a man between 18 and 29 years old in good health. Some clones in this sample may be carry-over from other donors' samples. CDR3 loop: CASSPDTPVRNQPQHF. The DNA of the CDR3 is TGTGCCAGCAGTCCGGACACCCCGGTTCGCAATCAGCCCCAGCATTTT. The variable domain in full, completed from reference TRBV5-5 and TRBJ1-5, reads DAGVTQSPTHLIKTRGQQVTLRCSPISGHKSVSWYQQVLGQGPQFIFQYYEKEERGRGNFPDRFSARQFPNYSSELNVNALLLGDSALYLCASSPDTPVRNQPQHFGDGTRLSIL.